This T cell receptor beta chain is from a study of identical twins. Findings of the study overall: Twin-shared out-of-frame alpha sequences were enriched for low generation probability.

This clonotype was seen many times. As yet, its antigen is unknown. One entry per CDR3 protein results from TCRdb running MiXCR on the 5' RACE reads. The sample has fewer than 900,000 distinct CDR3 sequences, 18% seen once. V trimming: 0 bases; J trimming: 5 bases; junction bases outside the gene matches: 6. The CDR3 runs to 15 residues. Germline V gene lookup returns CDR1 SGHRS and CDR2 YFSETQ. This sample also belongs to another study, concerning T cells expressing NK-cell markers. That source notes: In a handful of donors, these clonotypes also led the CD3+CD56-NKG2C+ fraction.

This TCR derives from a woman between 18 and 29 years old in good health. The sample consisted of PBMCs. V usage is TRBV5-1 and J usage is TRBJ2-3; 7 bases map to TRBD1. CDR3 DNA sequence: TGCGCCAGCAGCTTGGCTCGTCAGGGGGAAGATACGCAGTATTTT. This encodes CASSLARQGEDTQYF.